This paragraph covers one TCR beta chain sequence. This entry is derived from a study of blood T cells in healthy people across ages. Every sample gave at least 5.5 micrograms of total RNA when it was extracted. Germline CDR1 SGHAT, CDR2 FQNNGV. The CDR3 has 14 amino acids. V was clipped by 4 bases and J by 0 bases, with 10 bases between them. For the second PCR, which ran for roughly 6 to 11 cycles, a sample-barcoded 5' primer and a J-beta primer mix were used. TCRdb fed the 5' RACE reads into MiXCR, producing one record per CDR3 protein. The table shows roughly 900,000 distinct CDR3 sequences, with under 35% occurring only once.

This receptor was obtained from a woman older than 75 in good health. The gene calls are TRBV11-2 and TRBJ2-7; D perhaps matches TRBD2 (5 bases). Sequencing used blood. CDR3 DNA sequence: TGTGCCAGCAGCTCGGGGTGGGACTCCTACGAGCAGTACTTC. Translation: CASSSGWDSYEQYF. The whole variable domain, remainder taken from reference TRBV11-2 and TRBJ2-7, is EAGVAQSPRYKIIEKRQSVAFWCNPISGHATLYWYQQILGQGPKLLIQFQNNGVVDDSQLPKDRFSAERLKGVDSTLKIQPAKLEDSAVYLCASSSGWDSYEQYFGPGTRLTVT.